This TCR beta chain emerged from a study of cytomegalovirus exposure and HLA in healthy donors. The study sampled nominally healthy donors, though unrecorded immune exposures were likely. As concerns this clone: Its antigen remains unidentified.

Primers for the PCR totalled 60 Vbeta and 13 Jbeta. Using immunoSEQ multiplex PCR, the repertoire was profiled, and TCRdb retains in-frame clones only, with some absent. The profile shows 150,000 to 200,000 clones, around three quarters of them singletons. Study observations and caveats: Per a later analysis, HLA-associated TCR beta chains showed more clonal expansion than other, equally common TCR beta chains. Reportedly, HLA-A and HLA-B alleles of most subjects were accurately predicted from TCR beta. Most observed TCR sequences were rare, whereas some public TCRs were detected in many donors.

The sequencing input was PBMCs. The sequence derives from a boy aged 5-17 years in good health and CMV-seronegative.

This CDR3 reads CASSLSTGDRVSYNEQFF. CDR3 in DNA: TGTGCCAGCAGCTTATCGACCGGAGACAGGGTTTCCTACAATGAGCAGTTCTTC. J is TRBJ2-1 and V is TRBV11-3; 7 bases are a match to TRBD1. The ends lost 2 bases at V and 1 base at J; junction bases unmatched: 11. Germline CDR1 is SGHNT and CDR2 is YENEEA. The CDR3 runs to 18 residues.